The 10 T cell receptor beta chains below all came from one sample that was sequenced in a study of graft-versus-host responses after intestinal transplantation. Graft tissue was processed to release intraepithelial and lamina propria lymphocytes. TCRdb keeps only in-frame clones here, not all; method: immunoSEQ multiplex PCR. The sample holds around 7,400 clones, 55% to 75% seen once. The sample in question was ileum tissue, obtained 230 to 240 days after intestinal transplantation. The origin of the receptors is a human patient who received an intestinal transplant, so some T cells may come from the graft donor.

The chain is built from TRBV6-1 and TRBJ1-1; D perhaps matches TRBD1 (6 bases). V was pared by 8 bases and J by 5 bases, with 15 bases between. Germline CDR1 MNHNS, CDR2 SASEGT. This CDR3 has 13 amino acids. The DNA for the CDR3 is TGTGCCAGCCTCCGGGGGGGCTTAACTGAAGCTTTCTTT. Translated, it gives CASLRGGLTEAFF.

In the case of this clone: The sample holds other DNA sequences that translate to the same CDR3. The chain links TRBV28 to TRBJ2-7, with D possibly being TRBD1 (5 bases). CDR3 length: 12 amino acids. CDR1 and CDR2 (germline): MDHEN, SYDVKM. The V end was cut by 6 bases, the J end by 4 bases, with 10 bases between. CDR3 coding DNA: TGTGCCAGCAGGGGGCCGACATACGAGCAGTACGTC. Protein sequence: CASRGPTYEQYV.

The V and J genes are TRBV5-6 and TRBJ2-5; 10 bases agree with TRBD2. Germline assignment: CDR1 SGHDT and CDR2 YYEEEE. V lost 1 base, J lost 5 bases, and 17 bases stayed unmatched. This CDR3 spans 19 amino acids. This CDR3 reads CASSLFRSGPGLAKETQYF. CDR3 DNA sequence: TGTGCCAGCAGCTTGTTCAGGTCCGGTCCGGGACTAGCGAAGGAGACCCAGTACTTC.

The gene calls are TRBV5-4 and TRBJ2-3; TRBD1 is a possible D gene (5 bases). CDR3 size: 15 residues. Germline V gene sequence: CDR1 SGHNT, CDR2 YYREEE (reference sequence). V was cut by 4 bases and J by 0 bases, with 12 bases left in between. CDR3 loop: CASSKDIASTDTQYF. CDR3 DNA sequence: TGTGCCAGCAGCAAGGACATTGCGAGCACAGATACGCAGTATTTT.

Here the CDR3 reads CASTGQMNEKLFF. The CDR3 region has the DNA TGTGCCAGCACGGGACAGATGAATGAAAAACTGTTTTTT. The rearrangement uses TRBV27 and TRBJ1-4; 7 nucleotides line up with TRBD1. Looked up from germline, CDR1 is MNHEY and CDR2 is SMNVEV (reference sequence). This CDR3 has 13 amino acids. V was pared by 7 bases and J by 5 bases, with 4 bases of the junction left unmatched.

V and J are TRBV7-2 and TRBJ2-5; D is perhaps TRBD1 (6 bases). The CDR3 covers 15 residues. Germline V lookup: CDR1 SGHTA, CDR2 FQGNSA. Trimming took 5 bases from V and 0 from J, leaving 13 bases between them. The CDR3, as DNA: TGTGCCAGCAGCAGAGGGGGATTGTACCAAGAGACCCAGTACTTC. This translates into CASSRGGLYQETQYF.

The chain carries TRBV7-6 and TRBJ2-2; possibly TRBD1 or TRBD2 for D (5 bases each). Trimming took 1 base from V and 6 from J, leaving 18 bases between them. CDR1 is SGHVS, CDR2 FNYEAQ, per germline. The CDR3 is made up of 17 amino acids. CDR3 DNA sequence: TGTGCCAGCAGCTTAGTGGTCTACCCGAGGGGTGCCGGGGAGCTGTTTTTT. Amino acids: CASSLVVYPRGAGELFF. Full variable domain (outside the CDR3, taken from reference TRBV7-6 and TRBJ2-2): GAGVSQSPRYKVTKRGQDVALRCDPISGHVSLYWYRQALGQGPEFLTYFNYEAQQDKSGLPNDRFSAERPEGSISTLTIQRTEQRDSAMYRCASSLVVYPRGAGELFFGEGSRLTVL.

A note on this clone: Relative to the germline gene, one junction end is altered; a read error may explain this. The V call is TRBV7-7, the J call TRBJ2-3; D unresolved. CDR3 length: 15 residues. Germline CDR1 is SSHAT and CDR2 is FNYEAQ (reference sequence). The CDR3 spells CASSLVGSSTDTQYF. As DNA, the CDR3 is TGTGCTAGCAGCTTAGTGGGGTCTAGCACAGATACGCAGTATTTT.

V and J are TRBV21-1 and TRBJ2-3; no DNA check was done on the table's D call, TRBD2. TRBV21-1 is an annotated pseudogene. The CDR3 length is 16 residues. In DNA form, the CDR3 reads TGTGCCAGCAGCCTTCGGGACTCCAGGACTACAGATACGCAGTATTTT. It codes for CASSLRDSRTTDTQYF.

J is TRBJ2-2 and V is TRBV15, with a weak D call TRBD1 (7 bases). The V end lost 11 bases, the J end lost 0 bases, and 10 bases lay between the germline ends. CDR1 and CDR2 from the germline V gene are LNHNV and YYDKDF (reference sequence). The CDR3 contains 13 residues. CDR3 residues: CAGGTANTGELFF. The CDR3 nucleotides are TGTGCCGGCGGGACAGCGAACACCGGGGAGCTGTTTTTT.